This TCR beta chain was observed in a study of T cells in Graves' hyperthyroidism and ophthalmopathy. Germline CDR1 reads MNHNS; CDR2 reads SASEGT. There are 13 residues in the CDR3. V was shortened by 8 bases and J by 0 bases, with 8 bases between the two germline ends. TCR beta CDR3 regions were amplified from RNA transcripts. Using the HTBI primer set, a first-round RT-PCR was run on the TCR CDR3. TCRdb passed the multiplex PCR reads through MiXCR, listing each CDR3 protein once. The table includes approximately 520,000 distinct CDR3 sequences, roughly 25% detected once. This clonotype was seen ten or more times.

Sequencing was performed on blood. This sequence joins TRBV6-1 and TRBJ1-5; no definite D call. This TCR came from a woman aged 25 to 39 with Graves' ophthalmopathy. The CDR3 DNA follows: TGTGCCAGCGCGGGGAATAGCAATCAGCCCCAGCATTTT. Residues: CASAGNSNQPQHF.